This T cell receptor (beta chain) came from a study of blood T cell repertoires in COVID-19. Here immunoSEQ multiplex PCR was the method, and the copy in TCRdb shows in-frame clones only, minus some. The sample carries about 210,000 clones, around 87% recorded once. The participants were between about 18 and 90 years old and came from some 25 US areas. The CDR3 runs to 15 residues. The V end was cut by 7 bases, the J end by 3 bases, with 15 bases between. The germline V gene encodes CDR1 MDHEN and CDR2 SYDVKM. V gene TRBV28 combines with J gene TRBJ2-2; TRBD2 might be the D (6 bases). Sequencing was performed on PBMCs or T cells enriched from blood (not recorded which). The receptor's source is a man in his thirties or forties in a cohort exposed to, infected with or recovered from COVID-19 (not recorded which). The CDR3 protein is CASKQSSGDTGELFF. The DNA for the CDR3 is TGTGCCAGCAAGCAGAGTAGCGGAGACACCGGGGAGCTGTTTTTT.